The T cell receptor (beta chain) under discussion was sequenced for a study of blood T cell repertoires in COVID-19. About the study: Sources were T cells, B-cell-depleted T cells, or PBMCs; the material itself was cDNA or gDNA.

Germline V gives CDR1 MDHEN, CDR2 SYDVKM. The V segment lost 7 bases and the J segment 4 bases; nucleotides outside the gene matches: 5. The CDR3 totals 13 residues. Profiling relied on immunoSEQ multiplex PCR, and the TCRdb table lists in-frame clones only, not all of them. The profile shows some 170,000 clones, approximately 75% of them singletons. This clone was counted only a few times. The rearrangement links TRBV28 to TRBJ2-7, with TRBD1 matching over 9 bases. The sequence came from a human donor in a cohort sampled during active COVID-19. The source material was peripheral blood. The CDR3 bases are TGTGCCAGCACCAGACAGGGGGAGTACGAGCAGTACTTC. This translates into CASTRQGEYEQYF.